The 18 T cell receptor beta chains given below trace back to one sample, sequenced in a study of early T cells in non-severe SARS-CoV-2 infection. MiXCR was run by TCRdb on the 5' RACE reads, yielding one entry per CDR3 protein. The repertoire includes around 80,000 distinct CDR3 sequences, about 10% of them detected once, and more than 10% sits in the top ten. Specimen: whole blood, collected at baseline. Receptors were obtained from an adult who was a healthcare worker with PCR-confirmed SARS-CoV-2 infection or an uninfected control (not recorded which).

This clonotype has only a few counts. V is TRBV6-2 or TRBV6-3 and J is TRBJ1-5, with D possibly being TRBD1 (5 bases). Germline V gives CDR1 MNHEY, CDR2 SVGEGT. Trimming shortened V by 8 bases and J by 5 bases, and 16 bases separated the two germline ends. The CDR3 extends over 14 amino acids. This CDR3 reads CASRGTGEHQPQHF. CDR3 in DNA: TGTGCCAGCCGCGGAACAGGCGAACATCAGCCCCAGCATTTT.

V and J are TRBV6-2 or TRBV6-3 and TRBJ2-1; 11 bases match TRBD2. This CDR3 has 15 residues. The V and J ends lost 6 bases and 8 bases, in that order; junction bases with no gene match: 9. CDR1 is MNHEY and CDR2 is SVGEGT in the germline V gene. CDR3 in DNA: TGTGCCAGCAGCATTAGCGGGGGGGCCTTCGATGAGCAGTTCTTC. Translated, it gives CASSISGGAFDEQFF.

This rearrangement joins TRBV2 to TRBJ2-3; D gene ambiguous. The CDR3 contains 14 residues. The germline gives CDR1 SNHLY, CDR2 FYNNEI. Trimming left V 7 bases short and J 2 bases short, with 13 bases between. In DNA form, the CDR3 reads TGTGCCAGCATGGGTCCAGCGTCCACAGATACGCAGTATTTT. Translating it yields CASMGPASTDTQYF.

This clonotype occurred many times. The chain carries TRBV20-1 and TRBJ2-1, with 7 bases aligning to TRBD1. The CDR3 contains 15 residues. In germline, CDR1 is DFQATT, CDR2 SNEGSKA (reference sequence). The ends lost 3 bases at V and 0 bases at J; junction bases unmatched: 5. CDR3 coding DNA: TGCAGTGCTAGGGACAGGAGAAGCTCCTACAATGAGCAGTTCTTC. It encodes CSARDRRSSYNEQFF.

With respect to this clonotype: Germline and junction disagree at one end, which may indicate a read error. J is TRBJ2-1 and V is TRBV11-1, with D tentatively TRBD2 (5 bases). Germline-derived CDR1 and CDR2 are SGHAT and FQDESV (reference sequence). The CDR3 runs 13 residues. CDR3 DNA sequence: TGTGCCAGCAGCCCTACCCTTGACTTCCCGGGGAATTTC. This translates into CASSPTLDFPGNF. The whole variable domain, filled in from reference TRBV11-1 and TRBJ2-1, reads EAEVAQSPRYKITEKSQAVAFWCDPISGHATLYWYRQILGQGPELLVQFQDESVVDDSQLPKDRFSAERLKGVDSTLKIQPAELGDSAMYLCASSPTLDFPGNFGPGTRLTVL.

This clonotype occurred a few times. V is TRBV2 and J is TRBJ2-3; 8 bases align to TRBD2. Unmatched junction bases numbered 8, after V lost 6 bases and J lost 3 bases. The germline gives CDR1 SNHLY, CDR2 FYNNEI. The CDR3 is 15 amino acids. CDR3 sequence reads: CASRMTGGATDTQYF. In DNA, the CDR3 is TGTGCCAGCAGAATGACGGGGGGGGCAACAGATACGCAGTATTTT.

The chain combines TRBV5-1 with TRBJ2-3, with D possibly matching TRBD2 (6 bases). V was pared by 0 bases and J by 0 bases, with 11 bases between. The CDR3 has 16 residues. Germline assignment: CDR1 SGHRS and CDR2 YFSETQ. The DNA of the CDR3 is TGCGCCAGCAGCTTGGCCGGCAGCGGGAGCACAGATACGCAGTATTTT. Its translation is CASSLAGSGSTDTQYF.

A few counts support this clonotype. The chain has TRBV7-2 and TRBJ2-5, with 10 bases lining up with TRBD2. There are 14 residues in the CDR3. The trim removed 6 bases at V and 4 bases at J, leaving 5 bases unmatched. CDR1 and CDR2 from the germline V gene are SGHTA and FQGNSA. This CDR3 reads CASRSTSGLETQYF. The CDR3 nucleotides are TGTGCCAGCAGGTCGACTAGCGGGTTAGAGACCCAGTACTTC.

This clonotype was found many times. For the CDR3, the DNA is TGTGCCAGCAGCTTAGTCCTCTCCGGGACAGGGAACGGCTACACCTTC. Translation gives CASSLVLSGTGNGYTF. The chain is built from TRBV7-9 and TRBJ1-2, with 9 bases that match TRBD1. The CDR3 covers 16 residues. V gave up 1 base and J gave up 8 bases; unmatched junction bases: 11. Per germline, CDR1 SEHNR and CDR2 FQNEAQ (reference sequence).

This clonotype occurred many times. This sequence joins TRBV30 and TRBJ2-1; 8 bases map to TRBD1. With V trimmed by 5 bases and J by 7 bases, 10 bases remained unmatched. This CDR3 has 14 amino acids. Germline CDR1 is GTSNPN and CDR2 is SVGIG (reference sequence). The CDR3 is CAWGIGQGWNEQFF. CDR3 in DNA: TGTGCCTGGGGGATCGGACAGGGATGGAATGAGCAGTTCTTC.

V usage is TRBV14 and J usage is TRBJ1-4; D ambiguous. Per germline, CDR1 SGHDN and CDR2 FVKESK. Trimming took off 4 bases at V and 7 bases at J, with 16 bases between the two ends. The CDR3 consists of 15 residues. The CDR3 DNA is TGTGCCAGCAGCCTCTCTACCGGGTCGGGTGAAAAACTGTTTTTT. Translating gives CASSLSTGSGEKLFF.

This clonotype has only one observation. The CDR3 bases are TGTGCCAGCAGCCGGGACTTCACCACCACAGATACGCAGTATTTT. Protein: CASSRDFTTTDTQYF. The rearrangement joins TRBV2 to TRBJ2-3; a possible D gene is TRBD2 (6 bases). CDR3 size: 15 residues. V was shortened by 6 bases and J by 2 bases, with 15 bases between the two germline ends. From germline, CDR1 is SNHLY and CDR2 FYNNEI.

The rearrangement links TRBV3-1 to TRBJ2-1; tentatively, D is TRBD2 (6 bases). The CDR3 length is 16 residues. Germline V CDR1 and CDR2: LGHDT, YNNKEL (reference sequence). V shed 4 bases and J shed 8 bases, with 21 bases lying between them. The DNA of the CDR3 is TGTGCCAGCAGCCCGATAGGTAGCGGACCCTTTGATGAGCAGTTCTTC. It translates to CASSPIGSGPFDEQFF.

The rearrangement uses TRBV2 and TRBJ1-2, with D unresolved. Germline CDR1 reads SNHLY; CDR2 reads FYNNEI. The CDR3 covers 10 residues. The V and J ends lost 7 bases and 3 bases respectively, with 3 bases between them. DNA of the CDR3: TGTGCCAGCATTCACTATGGCTACACCTTC. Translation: CASIHYGYTF.

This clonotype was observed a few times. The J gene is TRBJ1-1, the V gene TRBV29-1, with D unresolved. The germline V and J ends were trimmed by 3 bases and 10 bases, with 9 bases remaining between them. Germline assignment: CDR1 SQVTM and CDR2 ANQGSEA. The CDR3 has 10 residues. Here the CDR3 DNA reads TGCAGCGTTGAGCCGGCCGTAGCTTTCTTT. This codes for CSVEPAVAFF.

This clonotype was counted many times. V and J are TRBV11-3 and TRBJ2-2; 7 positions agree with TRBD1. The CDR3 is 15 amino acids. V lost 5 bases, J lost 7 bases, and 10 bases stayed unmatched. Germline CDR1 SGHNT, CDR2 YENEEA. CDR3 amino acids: CASSKGASSGGELFF. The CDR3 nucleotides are TGTGCCAGCAGCAAGGGGGCAAGCTCGGGCGGGGAGCTGTTTTTT.

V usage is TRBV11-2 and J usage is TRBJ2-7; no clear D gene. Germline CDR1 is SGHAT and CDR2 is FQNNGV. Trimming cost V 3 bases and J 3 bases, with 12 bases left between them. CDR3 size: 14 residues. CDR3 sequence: CASSFGTHGYEQYF. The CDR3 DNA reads TGTGCCAGCAGCTTCGGAACGCATGGCTACGAGCAGTACTTC. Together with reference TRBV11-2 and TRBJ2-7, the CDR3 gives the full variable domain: EAGVAQSPRYKIIEKRQSVAFWCNPISGHATLYWYQQILGQGPKLLIQFQNNGVVDDSQLPKDRFSAERLKGVDSTLKIQPAKLEDSAVYLCASSFGTHGYEQYFGPGTRLTVT.

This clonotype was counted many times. The CDR3 region is CSAPGWGEGNTIYF. As DNA, the CDR3 is TGCAGTGCCCCGGGTTGGGGGGAGGGAAACACCATATATTTT. This sequence joins TRBV20-1 and TRBJ1-3; D might be TRBD1 (5 bases). The CDR3 sequence is 14 residues long. CDR1 is DFQATT, CDR2 SNEGSKA, per germline (reference sequence). V was trimmed by 6 bases and J by 4 bases, leaving 16 bases between them.